This T cell receptor beta chain comes out of a study of blood T cell repertoires in COVID-19. The V end was cut by 3 bases, the J end by 0 bases, with 14 bases between. Germline assignment: CDR1 WSHSY and CDR2 SAAADI. The CDR3 consists of 16 residues. Profiling relied on immunoSEQ multiplex PCR, and the TCRdb table lists in-frame clones only, not all of them. This sample has about 36,000 clones, with around 80% found just once. The receptor was isolated from a man aged 60 to 69 with acute or convalescent COVID-19. This chain uses TRBV10-2 with TRBJ1-1, with D possibly being TRBD1 (5 bases). Sequenced material: peripheral blood. CDR3 in DNA: TGCGCCAGCAGTGACGGACGGGGGATCATGAACACTGAAGCTTTCTTT. Residues: CASSDGRGIMNTEAFF.